These 27 T cell receptor beta chains came from one sample sequenced in a study of early T cells in non-severe SARS-CoV-2 infection. TCRdb reprocessed the 5' RACE reads with MiXCR, giving one entry per CDR3 protein. The sample yields 85,000 to 100,000 distinct CDR3 sequences, 11% seen once. Sequenced: whole blood. The source is an adult who was a healthcare worker with PCR-confirmed SARS-CoV-2 infection or an uninfected control (not recorded which).

The chain recombines TRBV29-1 with TRBJ1-4; a possible D gene is TRBD1 (6 bases). The V gene's germline CDR1 is SQVTM and CDR2 ANQGSEA. The germline V and J ends were trimmed by 3 bases and 8 bases, with 10 bases remaining between them. The CDR3 extends over 12 amino acids. As DNA, the CDR3 is TGCAGCGTTGAGGGGGCGTCGGAAAAACTGTTTTTT. Translating gives CSVEGASEKLFF.

The chain recombines TRBV27 with TRBJ2-2; D is perhaps TRBD1 (5 bases). V lost 6 bases and J lost 4, with 18 bases in between. CDR1 is MNHEY and CDR2 is SMNVEV in the germline V gene (reference sequence). This CDR3 has 16 amino acids. The chain's CDR3 is CASSSIPIGATGELFF. Written as DNA, the CDR3 is TGTGCCAGCAGCTCGATTCCGATTGGGGCCACCGGGGAGCTGTTTTTT.

In this sample, this clonotype turned up a few times. The V and J genes are TRBV20-1 and TRBJ2-3; D gene unclear. CDR3 length: 13 amino acids. Trimming took 1 base from V and 0 from J, leaving 5 bases between them. The V gene's germline CDR1 is DFQATT and CDR2 SNEGSKA (reference sequence). CDR3 in DNA: TGCAGTGCTAGAGTTGAGAGCACAGATACGCAGTATTTT. It yields the protein CSARVESTDTQYF.

This clonotype occurred many times. The rearrangement uses TRBV5-1 and TRBJ2-1, with a tentative D call TRBD2 (5 bases). The V and J ends lost 2 bases and 9 bases respectively, with 12 bases between them. There are 13 residues in the CDR3. The germline V gene has CDR1 SGHRS and CDR2 YFSETQ. In nucleotides, the CDR3 is TGCGCCAGCAGCTTACTCGACGGAGGTGAGCAGTTCTTC. It translates to CASSLLDGGEQFF.

The V gene is TRBV2, the J gene TRBJ2-7; 7 positions match TRBD1. The V gene end was trimmed by 3 bases and the J gene end by 0 bases; junction bases not matched to a gene: 11. This CDR3 region has 17 residues. CDR1 and CDR2 (germline): SNHLY, FYNNEI. Here the CDR3 reads CASSEDTGTAFSYEQYF. CDR3 bases: TGTGCCAGCAGTGAGGATACCGGGACAGCCTTCTCCTACGAGCAGTACTTC.

This rearrangement joins TRBV6-5 to TRBJ2-7, with 12 bases fitting TRBD2. The CDR3 extends over 14 amino acids. The germline CDR1 and CDR2 sequences are MNHEY and SVGAGI. The J segment lost 5 bases and the V segment lost 4 bases, leaving 3 bases of the junction unmatched. The CDR3: CASSFRLAGDEQYF. In nucleotides, the CDR3 is TGTGCCAGCAGTTTCCGACTAGCGGGAGACGAGCAGTACTTC.

This sequence joins TRBV7-3 and TRBJ2-1; the D is unclear. Germline CDR1 reads SGHTA; CDR2 reads FQGTGA. V lost 1 base to trimming and J lost 6 bases, with 13 bases between them. The CDR3 has 15 amino acids. CDR3 DNA sequence: TGTGCCAGCAGCTTAAATAGTATTAGCTCCAATGAGCAGTTCTTC. Residues: CASSLNSISSNEQFF.

In this sample, this clonotype turned up many times. The gene calls are TRBV11-2 and TRBJ2-1, with TRBD2 identical over 9 bases. V shed 5 bases and J 2 bases; nucleotides not matched to a gene: 4. This CDR3 comprises 15 residues. The V gene's germline CDR1 is SGHAT and CDR2 FQNNGV. The CDR3 reads CASSTLAGTYNEQFF. In DNA, the CDR3 is TGTGCCAGCAGCACCCTAGCGGGAACCTACAATGAGCAGTTCTTC.

The chain carries TRBV21-1 and TRBJ2-7. TRBV21-1 is listed as a pseudogene. This CDR3 region has 12 residues. CDR3 loop: CASSKGISGQYF. CDR3 nucleotides: TGTGCCAGCAGCAAAGGGATCTCGGGGCAGTACTTC.

There are a few counts of this clonotype. The chain has TRBV28 and TRBJ2-7, with a possible D match to TRBD1 (6 bases). V gave up 7 bases and J gave up 2 bases, with 21 bases separating them. The V gene's germline CDR1 is MDHEN and CDR2 SYDVKM. This CDR3 is built from 16 residues. CDR3 nucleotide sequence: TGTGCCAGCACAAAAGAAAACAGGGAAAGGGCCTACGAGCAGTACTTC. Translated: CASTKENRERAYEQYF.

The chain joins TRBV9 to TRBJ2-7; D is perhaps TRBD2 (5 bases). Germline V gene sequence: CDR1 SGDLS, CDR2 YYNGEE. V gave up 0 bases and J gave up 3 bases, with 10 bases separating them. This CDR3 region has 14 residues. The CDR3 coding sequence is TGTGCCAGCAGCGTAGTGCCGGGGAGCTACGAGCAGTACTTC. This codes for CASSVVPGSYEQYF.

Only a few counts were recorded for this clonotype. The chain uses TRBV6-6 and TRBJ2-5; D might be TRBD1 (5 bases). V was shortened by 4 bases and J by 5 bases, with 11 bases between the two germline ends. In germline, CDR1 is MNHNY, CDR2 SVGAGI (reference sequence). The length of the CDR3 is 13 residues. DNA for the CDR3: TGTGCCAGCAGTTCCTTAGGGGCGGAGACCCAGTACTTC. Protein sequence: CASSSLGAETQYF.

The chain employs TRBV29-1 and TRBJ1-1; D call uncertain. Deletions cut 4 bases from V and 0 bases from J, with 6 bases between. Germline V lookup: CDR1 SQVTM, CDR2 ANQGSEA. This CDR3 has 12 residues. The CDR3 protein is CSVGHMNTEAFF. DNA of the CDR3: TGCAGCGTTGGACATATGAACACTGAAGCTTTCTTT.

This clonotype was counted only a few times. This rearrangement joins TRBV5-6 to TRBJ2-1, with D unclear. This CDR3 contains 14 residues. Germline assignment: CDR1 SGHDT and CDR2 YYEEEE. CDR3 in amino acids: CAGRARSSYNEQFF. DNA for the CDR3: TGTGCAGGTCGGGCCCGGAGCTCCTACAATGAGCAGTTCTTC. The whole variable domain, filled in from reference TRBV5-6 and TRBJ2-1, reads DAGVTQSPTHLIKTRGQQVTLRCSPKSGHDTVSWYQQALGQGPQFIFQYYEEEERQRGNFPDRFSGHQFPNYSSELNVNALLLGDSALYLCAGRARSSYNEQFFGPGTRLTVL.

This clonotype was counted ten times or more. The rearrangement uses TRBV2 and TRBJ2-2; 10 nucleotides match TRBD2. J lost 6 bases, V lost 7 bases, and 14 bases had no gene match. CDR3 length: 17 amino acids. CDR1 is SNHLY and CDR2 is FYNNEI in the germline V gene. The CDR3 DNA sequence: TGTGCCAGCACCGAGTACCGACTAGCGGGTCAATCCGGGGAGCTGTTTTTT. The encoded protein is CASTEYRLAGQSGELFF.

This clonotype occurred a few times. The rearrangement uses TRBV4-1 and TRBJ2-5; TRBD1 aligns across 8 bases. The CDR3 spans 14 residues. CDR1 MGHRA and CDR2 YSYEKL come from the germline V gene. Unmatched junction bases numbered 3, after V lost 3 bases and J lost 3 bases. The CDR3 spells CASSQTGAEETQYF. The CDR3 nucleotides are TGCGCCAGCAGCCAGACAGGGGCGGAAGAGACCCAGTACTTC.

The chain couples TRBV20-1 to TRBJ1-1; D unclear. CDR1 and CDR2 from the germline V gene are DFQATT and SNEGSKA (reference sequence). V lost 5 bases, J lost 4 bases, and 8 bases lay in between. The CDR3 consists of 11 residues. The CDR3: CSAGVSTEAFF. CDR3 DNA: TGCAGTGCTGGGGTAAGCACTGAAGCTTTCTTT.

The V and J genes are TRBV29-1 and TRBJ1-1; TRBD1 matches 7 bases. The CDR3 runs to 12 residues. Germline V gene data show CDR1 as SQVTM and CDR2 as ANQGSEA. The ends lost 7 bases at V and 3 bases at J; junction bases unmatched: 5. CDR3: CSARRGDTEAFF. CDR3 bases: TGCAGCGCTCGCAGGGGGGACACTGAAGCTTTCTTT.

This sequence joins TRBV29-1 and TRBJ2-7; the D is unclear. The V end lost 7 bases, the J end lost 2 bases, and 9 bases lay between the germline ends. Germline loops: CDR1 SQVTM, CDR2 ANQGSEA. The CDR3 loop spans 11 amino acids. CDR3 loop: CSGANTYEQYF. DNA for the CDR3: TGCAGCGGTGCAAATACCTACGAGCAGTACTTC.

The CDR3 DNA is TGTGCCAGTAGTATAGGACAGGCGAGAAGCAATCAGCCCCAGCATTTT. Its translation is CASSIGQARSNQPQHF. The chain carries TRBV19 and TRBJ1-5; possible D gene TRBD1, 6 bases. Trimming pared 1 base from V and 1 base from J, leaving 11 bases between. The CDR3 runs 16 residues. Germline V gene data show CDR1 as LNHDA and CDR2 as SQIVND (reference sequence).

This clonotype came up many times. This chain uses TRBV27 with TRBJ2-3; 11 bases line up with TRBD2. This CDR3 has 15 residues. Germline trimming cut 10 bases from V and 4 bases from J; bases unmatched to any gene: 10. Per the germline V gene, CDR1 is MNHEY and CDR2 is SMNVEV (reference sequence). This CDR3 reads CATSTSGSIPDTQYF. The CDR3 nucleotides are TGTGCCACCTCCACTAGCGGGAGTATCCCAGATACGCAGTATTTT.

This clonotype was seen repeatedly, ten times or more. This chain connects TRBV24-1 to TRBJ2-2, with 7 positions matching TRBD2. CDR1 and CDR2 (germline): KGHDR, SFDVKD. This CDR3 region has 17 residues. V shed 3 bases and J 0 bases; nucleotides not matched to a gene: 6. CDR3 in amino acids: CATSDPGLGSNTGELFF. The DNA of the CDR3 is TGTGCCACCAGTGATCCCGGACTAGGATCGAACACCGGGGAGCTGTTTTTT.

There are many counts of this clonotype. The chain has TRBV29-1 and TRBJ2-1; unclear D gene. Germline V gene sequence: CDR1 SQVTM, CDR2 ANQGSEA. The ends were cut back, 6 bases at V and 10 bases at J, with 16 bases in the middle. This CDR3 has 12 amino acids. CDR3 region: CSVETDIGEQFF. The CDR3 nucleotides are TGCAGCGTCGAGACTGACATAGGGGAGCAGTTCTTC.

The table lists this clonotype with many counts. The CDR3: CASSLTTGLLAEAFF. CDR3 bases: TGCGCCAGCAGCTTGACTACCGGGTTATTGGCTGAAGCTTTCTTT. The gene calls are TRBV5-1 and TRBJ1-1; D unclear. Per the germline V gene, CDR1 is SGHRS and CDR2 is YFSETQ. V was cut by 1 base and J by 6 bases, with 16 bases left in between. The CDR3 totals 15 residues.

This clonotype was observed at least ten times. This CDR3 reads CASSTTRTGGMEQFF. The CDR3 DNA follows: TGTGCCAGCAGCACCACCCGGACAGGGGGCATGGAGCAGTTCTTC. V and J are TRBV7-2 and TRBJ2-1; 11 bases map to TRBD1. Per the germline V gene, CDR1 is SGHTA and CDR2 is FQGNSA. Trimming at V came to 5 bases and at J to 10 bases, leaving 10 bases not matched to a gene. There are 15 residues in the CDR3.

This rearrangement joins TRBV11-2 to TRBJ2-1, with D unresolved. Germline V gives CDR1 SGHAT, CDR2 FQNNGV. This CDR3 comprises 15 residues. The V end lost 6 bases, the J end lost 0 bases, and 12 bases lay between the germline ends. The CDR3 DNA reads as TGTGCCAGCAGGCTCTCCTTTAGCTCCTACAATGAGCAGTTCTTC. Protein product: CASRLSFSSYNEQFF.

The V call is TRBV21-1, the J call TRBJ1-2; the table's D call of TRBD1 was not tested on the DNA. TRBV21-1 is recorded as a pseudogene. The CDR3 runs 16 residues. The DNA of the CDR3 is TGTGCCAGCAGCAAAATAGGGTTGAGGGGAGACTATGGCTACACCTTC. Translating it yields CASSKIGLRGDYGYTF.